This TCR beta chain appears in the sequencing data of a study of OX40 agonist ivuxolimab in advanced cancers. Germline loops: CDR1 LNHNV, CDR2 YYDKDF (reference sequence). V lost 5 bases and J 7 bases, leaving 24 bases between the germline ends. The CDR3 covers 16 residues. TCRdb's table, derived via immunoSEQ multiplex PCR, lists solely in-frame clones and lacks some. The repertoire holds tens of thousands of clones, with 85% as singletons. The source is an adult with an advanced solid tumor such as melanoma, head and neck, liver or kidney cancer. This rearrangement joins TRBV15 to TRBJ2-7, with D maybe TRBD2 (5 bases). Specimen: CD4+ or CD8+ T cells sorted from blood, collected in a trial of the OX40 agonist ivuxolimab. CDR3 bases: TGTGCCACCAGCGGGAGCCCGGGCCGTCTTCTCAGGGAGCAGTACTTC. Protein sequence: CATSGSPGRLLREQYF.